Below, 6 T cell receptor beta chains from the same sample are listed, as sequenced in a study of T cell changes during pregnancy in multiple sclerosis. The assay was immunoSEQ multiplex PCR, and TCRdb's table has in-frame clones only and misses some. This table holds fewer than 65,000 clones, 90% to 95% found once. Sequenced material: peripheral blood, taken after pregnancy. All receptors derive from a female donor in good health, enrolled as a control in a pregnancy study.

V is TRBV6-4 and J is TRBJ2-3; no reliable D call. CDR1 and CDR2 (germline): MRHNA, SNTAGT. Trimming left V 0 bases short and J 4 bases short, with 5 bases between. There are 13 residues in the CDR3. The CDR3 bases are TGTGCCAGCAGTGACTCAGCGTCAGATACGCAGTATTTT. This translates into CASSDSASDTQYF.

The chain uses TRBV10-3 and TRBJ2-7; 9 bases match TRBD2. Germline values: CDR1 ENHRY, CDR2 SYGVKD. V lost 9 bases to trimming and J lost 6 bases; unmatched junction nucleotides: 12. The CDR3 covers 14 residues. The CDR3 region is CAISETSGWGEQYF. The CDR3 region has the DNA TGTGCCATTTCAGAGACTAGCGGATGGGGCGAGCAGTACTTC.

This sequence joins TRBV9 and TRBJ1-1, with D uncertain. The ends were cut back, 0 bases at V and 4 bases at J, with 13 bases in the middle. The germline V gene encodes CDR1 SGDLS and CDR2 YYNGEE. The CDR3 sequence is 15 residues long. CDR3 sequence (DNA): TGTGCCAGCAGCGTAGCTACATCAGGAGGCACTGAAGCTTTCTTT. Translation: CASSVATSGGTEAFF.

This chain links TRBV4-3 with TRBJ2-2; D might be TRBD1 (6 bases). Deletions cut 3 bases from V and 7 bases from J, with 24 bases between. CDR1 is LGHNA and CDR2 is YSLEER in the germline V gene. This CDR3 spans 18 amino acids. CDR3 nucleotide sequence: TGCGCCAGCAGCCAGACGTTCCGACAGAGCCTAGGGGGCGGGGAGCTGTTTTTT. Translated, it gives CASSQTFRQSLGGGELFF.

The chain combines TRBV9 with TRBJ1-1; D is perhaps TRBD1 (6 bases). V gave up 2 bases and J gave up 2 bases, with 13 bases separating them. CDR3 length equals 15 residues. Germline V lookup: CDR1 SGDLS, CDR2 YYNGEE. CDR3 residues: CASSVAGVVNTEAFF. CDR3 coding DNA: TGTGCCAGCAGCGTTGCAGGGGTGGTCAACACTGAAGCTTTCTTT.

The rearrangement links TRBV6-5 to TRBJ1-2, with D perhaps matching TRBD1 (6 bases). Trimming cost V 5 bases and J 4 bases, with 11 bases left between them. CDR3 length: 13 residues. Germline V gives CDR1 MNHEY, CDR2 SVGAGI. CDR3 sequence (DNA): TGTGCCAGCAGTCGGGGACAAGGCTATGGCTACACCTTC. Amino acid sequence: CASSRGQGYGYTF.